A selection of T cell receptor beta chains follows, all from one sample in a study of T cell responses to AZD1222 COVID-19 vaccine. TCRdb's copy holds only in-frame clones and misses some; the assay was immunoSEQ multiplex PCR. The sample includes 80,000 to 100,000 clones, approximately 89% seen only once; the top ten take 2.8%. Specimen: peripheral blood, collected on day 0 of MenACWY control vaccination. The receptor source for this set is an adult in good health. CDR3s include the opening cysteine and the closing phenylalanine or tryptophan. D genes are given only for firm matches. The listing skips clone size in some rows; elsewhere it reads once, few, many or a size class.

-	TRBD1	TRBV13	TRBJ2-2	CASSGRQGITTGELFF	TGTGCCAGCAGCGGCAGACAGGGGATTACCACCGGGGAGCTGTTTTTT
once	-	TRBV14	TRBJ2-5	CASSHGLAKSQYF	TGTGCCAGCAGCCACGGCCTCGCCAAGTCCCAGTACTTC
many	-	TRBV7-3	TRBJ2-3	CASSAQADTQYF	TGTGCCAGCAGCGCCCAGGCAGATACGCAGTATTTT
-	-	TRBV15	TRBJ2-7	CATSPEGLRGGEQYF	TGTGCCACCAGCCCGGAGGGGCTCAGGGGTGGCGAGCAGTACTTC
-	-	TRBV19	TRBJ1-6	CASSIQGWDSPLHF	TGTGCCAGTAGTATTCAGGGTTGGGATTCACCCCTCCACTTT
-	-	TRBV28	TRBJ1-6	CASRDRDSPLHF	TGTGCCAGCAGGGACCGGGATTCACCCCTCCACTTT
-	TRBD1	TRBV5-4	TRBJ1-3	CASSVTGGVAGNTIYF	TGTGCCAGCAGCGTTACAGGGGGCGTAGCTGGAAACACCATATATTTT
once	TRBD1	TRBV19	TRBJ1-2	CASSIVVRQGAGYGYTF	TGTGCCAGTAGTATAGTTGTTCGGCAGGGGGCGGGTTATGGCTACACCTTC
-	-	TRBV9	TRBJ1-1	CASSVGDGNTEAFF	TGTGCCAGCAGCGTAGGTGACGGGAACACTGAAGCTTTCTTT
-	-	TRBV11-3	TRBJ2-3	CASSLATDRTDTQYF	TGTGCCAGCAGCTTGGCAACAGACCGTACAGATACGCAGTATTTT
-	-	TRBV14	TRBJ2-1	CASSQGGASWGEQFF	TGTGCCAGCAGCCAAGGTGGGGCCTCCTGGGGTGAGCAGTTCTTC
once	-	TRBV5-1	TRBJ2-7	CASALSGRSYSEQYF	TGCGCCAGCGCGTTGAGTGGCCGATCGTACAGCGAGCAGTACTTC
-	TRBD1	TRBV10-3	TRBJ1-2	CAINGQGTYDYGYTF	TGTGCCATCAACGGACAGGGGACCTACGACTATGGCTACACCTTC
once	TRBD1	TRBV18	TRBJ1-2	CASSSRTGGNYGYTF	TGTGCCAGCTCATCCCGGACAGGGGGCAACTATGGCTACACCTTC
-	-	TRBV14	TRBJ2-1	CASSQDLMREQFF	TGTGCCAGCAGCCAAGATCTTATGCGGGAGCAGTTCTTC
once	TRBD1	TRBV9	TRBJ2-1	CASSAPQGFSYNEQFF	TGTGCCAGCAGCGCCCCACAGGGGTTCTCCTACAATGAGCAGTTCTTC
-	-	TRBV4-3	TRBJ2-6	CASSQVGGGEAGANVLTF	TGCGCCAGCAGCCAAGTCGGGGGTGGGGAAGCTGGGGCCAACGTCCTGACTTTC
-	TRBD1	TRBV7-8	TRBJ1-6	CASSYDRGNSPLHF	TGTGCCAGCAGCTATGACAGGGGGAATTCACCCCTCCACTTT
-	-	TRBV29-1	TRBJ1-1	CSVEKRLAADTEAFF	TGCAGCGTTGAAAAGAGGCTCGCGGCAGACACTGAAGCTTTCTTT
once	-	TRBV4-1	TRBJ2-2	CASSQEGSWATNTGELFF	TGCGCCAGCAGCCAAGAAGGATCGTGGGCAACGAACACCGGGGAGCTGTTTTTT
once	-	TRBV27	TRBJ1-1	CASSPIPGPEAFF	TGTGCCAGCAGTCCAATACCCGGGCCTGAAGCTTTCTTT
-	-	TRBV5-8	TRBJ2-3	CASSLGGMSTDTQYF	TGTGCCAGCAGCTTGGGGGGAATGAGCACAGATACGCAGTATTTT
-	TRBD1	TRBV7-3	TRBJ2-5	CASSGLGGSETQYF	TGTGCCAGCAGCGGGCTAGGGGGCTCGGAGACCCAGTACTTC
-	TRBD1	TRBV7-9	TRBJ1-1	CASSEQGDTEAFF	TGTGCCAGCAGCGAACAGGGGGACACTGAAGCTTTCTTT
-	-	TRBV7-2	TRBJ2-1	CASSRDTQAPHGYNEQFF	TGTGCCAGCAGCCGCGACACCCAGGCCCCCCACGGCTACAATGAGCAGTTCTTC
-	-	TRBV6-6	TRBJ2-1	CASSPPPAKYNEQFF	TGTGCCAGCAGCCCACCCCCCGCCAAATACAATGAGCAGTTCTTC
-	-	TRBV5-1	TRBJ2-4	CASSLGAQGTLAKNIQYF	TGCGCCAGCAGCTTGGGGGCCCAGGGGACCTTAGCCAAAAACATTCAGTACTTC